A selection of T cell receptor beta chains follows, all from one sample in a study of regulatory T cells in long-lasting Graves disease. TCRdb independently ran MiXCR on the multiplex PCR reads; one entry per CDR3 protein. The table has roughly 500,000 distinct CDR3 sequences, about 20% seen once. Material: peripheral blood mononuclear cells (PBMCs), obtained when the disease was refractory, from a patient treated with antithyroid drugs. These receptors originate from a female donor with Graves disease. Both conserved end residues are part of each CDR3. A D gene is named only where the DNA matches it firmly. Size is stated for part of the rows, as once, few or many counts, or as a class when the clone is expanded.

>17|TRBV20-1|TRBD1|TRBJ2-7|few
CSADRGATRTRTYEQYF
TGCAGTGCCGACAGGGGAGCGACGCGGACGCGTACCTACGAGCAGTACTTC
>14|TRBV9|-|TRBJ2-2|-
CASRVRGGYGELFF
TGTGCCAGCAGAGTCAGGGGTGGGTACGGGGAGCTGTTTTTT
>13|TRBV20-1|-|TRBJ2-7|-
CSARGLARYEQYF
TGCAGTGCTAGGGGGCTAGCGAGGTACGAGCAGTACTTC
>11|TRBV20-1|-|TRBJ2-7|many
CSAGTSYEQYF
TGCAGTGCCGGAACTTCCTACGAGCAGTACTTC
>16|TRBV28|TRBD2|TRBJ2-1|many
CASSFSQRGAGNEQFF
TGTGCCAGCAGTTTCTCCCAGCGGGGGGCTGGCAATGAGCAGTTCTTC
>13|TRBV7-9|TRBD1|TRBJ2-7|-
CASSTDRGGEQYF
TGTGCCAGCAGCACGGACAGGGGAGGCGAGCAGTACTTC
>15|TRBV20-1|-|TRBJ2-5|few
CSAPRPGDLAETQYF
TGCAGTGCTCCGAGACCAGGGGATTTGGCGGAGACCCAGTACTTC
>13|TRBV28|-|TRBJ1-1|few
CASSSNRITEAFF
TGTGCCAGCAGTTCTAACAGGATCACTGAAGCTTTCTTT
>17|TRBV14|-|TRBJ1-3|-
CASSQENFKSSGNTIYF
TGTGCCAGCAGCCAAGAGAACTTCAAAAGCTCTGGAAACACCATATATTTT
>14|TRBV7-8|-|TRBJ2-7|few
CASSLPTVSYEQYF
TGTGCCAGCAGCCTACCGACGGTCTCCTACGAGCAGTACTTC
>15|TRBV28|-|TRBJ2-2|few
CASSSSNRHTGELFF
TGTGCCAGCAGCTCCAGCAATCGTCACACCGGGGAGCTGTTTTTT
>14|TRBV10-3|TRBD2|TRBJ2-5|-
CAATPTSGGETQYF
TGTGCCGCGACCCCGACTAGCGGGGGGGAGACCCAGTACTTC
>13|TRBV12-3/TRBV12-4|-|TRBJ1-1|many
CASSPDRSPEAFF
TGTGCCAGCAGCCCCGACAGGAGTCCTGAAGCTTTCTTT
>15|TRBV28|-|TRBJ2-7|many
CASSLLASERYEQYF
TGTGCCAGCAGTTTACTGGCTAGCGAGCGCTACGAGCAGTACTTC
>16|TRBV20-1|-|TRBJ2-2|-
CSARAPGPFVPGELFF
TGCAGTGCTAGGGCCCCGGGACCCTTTGTTCCCGGGGAGCTGTTTTTT
>14|TRBV10-3|TRBD1|TRBJ1-1|-
CAISGTGLNTEAFF
TGTGCCATCAGTGGGACAGGGTTAAACACTGAAGCTTTCTTT
>18|TRBV7-2|-|TRBJ2-7|few
CASSPGPGGGPRVYEQYF
TGTGCCAGCAGCCCAGGGCCTGGGGGGGGGCCTCGAGTCTACGAGCAGTACTTC